This T cell receptor beta chain was sequenced in a study of blood T cell repertoires in COVID-19. Overall study context: The United States, Italy and Spain were the sources of the acute and convalescent COVID-19 samples. PBMCs, B-cell-depleted T cells, or T cells provided the cDNA or gDNA that made up the material.

The CDR3 covers 17 residues. With 3 bases clipped from V and 0 bases from J, the junction kept 12 bases outside the gene matches. Germline CDR1 SGHKS, CDR2 YYEKEE (reference sequence). Authors' data handling: Counts of nucleated cells, estimated from reference gene primer amplification, were obtained. Repertoires were generated with immunoSEQ multiplex PCR, while TCRdb's copy carries only in-frame clones and drops some. V and J calls and clone size are given by that table; D and trimming were obtained from the DNA. The table shows 45,000 to 65,000 clones, with approximately 84% occurring only once. The sequence was collected from a human donor in a cohort sampled during active COVID-19. Sequencing was performed on peripheral blood. The rearrangement joins TRBV5-5 to TRBJ2-7; 7 bases line up with TRBD1. CDR3 in amino acids: CASSYAKGATGSYEQYF. CDR3 coding DNA: TGTGCCAGCAGCTACGCTAAGGGGGCAACAGGCTCCTACGAGCAGTACTTC.